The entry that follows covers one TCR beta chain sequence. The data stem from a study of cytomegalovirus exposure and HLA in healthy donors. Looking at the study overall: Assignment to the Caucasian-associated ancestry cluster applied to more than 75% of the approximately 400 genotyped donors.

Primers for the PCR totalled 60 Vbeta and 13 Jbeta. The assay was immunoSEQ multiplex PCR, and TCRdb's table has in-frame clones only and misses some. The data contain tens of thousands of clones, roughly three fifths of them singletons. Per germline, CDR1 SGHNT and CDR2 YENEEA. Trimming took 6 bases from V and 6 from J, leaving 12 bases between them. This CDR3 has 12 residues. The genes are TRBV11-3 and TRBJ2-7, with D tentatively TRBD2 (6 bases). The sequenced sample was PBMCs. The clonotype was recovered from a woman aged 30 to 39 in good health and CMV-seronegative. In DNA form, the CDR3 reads TGTGCCAGCAGACGTGGAGCGGGCGAGCAGTACTTC. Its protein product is CASRRGAGEQYF. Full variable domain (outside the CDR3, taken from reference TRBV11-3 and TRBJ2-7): EAGVVQSPRYKIIEKKQPVAFWCNPISGHNTLYWYLQNLGQGPELLIRYENEEAVDDSQLPKDRFSAERLKGVDSTLKIQPAELGDSAVYLCASRRGAGEQYFGPGTRLTVT.